This T cell receptor (beta chain) was captured in a study of shared clonotypes between healthy human individuals. Study-level points and caveats: The study generally estimated greater richness for naive than memory subsets. Clonotypes shared by all four donors outscored non-shared clonotypes in generation probability. The authors expected sequencing depth to affect clonotype sharing among donors.

With respect to this clone: Its target is unknown.

The table came from immunoSEQ multiplex PCR; TCRdb's copy has only in-frame clones and leaves some out. The sample lists roughly 1,600,000 clones, approximately 98.5% occurring once. CD45RA+ naive and CD45RA-negative memory subsets were separated from CD4+ cells. The CDR3 extends over 13 amino acids. Germline loops: CDR1 WNHNN, CDR2 SYGVQD (reference sequence). V lost 6 bases, J lost 2 bases, and 2 bases stayed unmatched. The sample consisted of naive CD4+ T cells sorted from blood. The subset is: CD45RA+ positively selected. The chain carries TRBV10-1 and TRBJ2-3; 7 positions match TRBD1. This TCR was sampled from a man younger than 40 in good health. The CDR3 nucleotides are TGCGCCAGCAGGGGACAGTCCACAGATACGCAGTATTTT. This encodes CASRGQSTDTQYF.